Listed below are T cell receptor beta chains from one sample, sequenced in a study of cytomegalovirus exposure and HLA in healthy donors. Clones were sequenced by immunoSEQ multiplex PCR, and TCRdb holds only the in-frame ones, with some missing. Among more than 150,000 clones, 81% were seen once, and the ten largest hold 1.3%. The sequenced sample consisted of PBMCs. These receptors all come from a man over 45 in good health and CMV-seropositive. The CDR3 runs from the conserved cysteine through the conserved F or W. D genes are given only for firm matches. A clone size is listed for some rows: how often the clone was seen (once, few, many), or a class if it is expanded.

size	D	V	J	CDR3	DNA
-	-	TRBV5-1	TRBJ2-3	CASSFGLGGTYTDTQYF	TGCGCCAGCAGCTTCGGTCTGGGCGGGACCTACACAGATACGCAGTATTTT
-	-	TRBV5-4	TRBJ2-7	CASSSPGQDYEQYF	TGTGCCAGCAGCTCTCCGGGACAAGACTACGAGCAGTACTTC
few	-	TRBV9	TRBJ1-2	CASSAPARLGNGYTF	TGTGCCAGCAGCGCCCCAGCCAGACTTGGTAATGGCTACACCTTC
-	-	TRBV2	TRBJ2-2	CASSYYPGELFF	TGTGCCAGCAGTTACTACCCCGGGGAGCTGTTTTTT
-	TRBD2	TRBV7-9	TRBJ2-1	CASSVNSGGEQFF	TGTGCCAGCAGCGTCAATAGCGGGGGGGAGCAGTTCTTC
-	TRBD2	TRBV7-6	TRBJ2-1	CASSLGGTSGSKFF	TGTGCCAGCAGCTTAGGAGGGACTAGCGGGAGTAAGTTCTTC
-	TRBD1	TRBV28	TRBJ1-1	CASSPPGQGRPLRAFF	TGTGCCAGCAGTCCTCCCGGACAGGGGCGGCCCCTGCGAGCTTTCTTT
-	-	TRBV7-2	TRBJ2-7	CASSLEHSPTYEQYF	TGTGCCAGCAGCTTAGAGCACAGTCCGACCTACGAGCAGTACTTC
-	-	TRBV2	TRBJ2-5	CASSEVAGAQYF	TGTGCCAGCAGTGAAGTGGCAGGGGCCCAGTACTTC
-	-	TRBV6-5	TRBJ1-1	CASSRAGTEAFF	TGTGCCAGCAGCAGGGCCGGCACTGAAGCTTTCTTT
-	-	TRBV5-6	TRBJ1-1	CARGWGELKWDTEAFF	TGTGCCAGGGGTTGGGGGGAGCTCAAGTGGGACACTGAAGCTTTCTTT
-	TRBD1	TRBV19	TRBJ1-2	CASSIDPPGQPTNYGYTF	TGTGCCAGTAGTATAGACCCTCCGGGACAGCCTACTAACTATGGCTACACCTTC
-	-	TRBV11-2	TRBJ2-7	CASSSLGSGSEQYF	TGTGCCAGCAGCTCCCTCGGGTCCGGTAGCGAGCAGTACTTC
-	TRBD1	TRBV5-4	TRBJ2-5	CASSLGTGVRPETQYF	TGTGCCAGCAGCTTGGGAACAGGGGTGAGGCCAGAGACCCAGTACTTC
-	-	TRBV30	TRBJ1-2	CAWSVPPKGYTF	TGTGCCTGGAGTGTACCCCCTAAGGGCTACACCTTC
-	-	TRBV20-1	TRBJ1-6	CSARGGFF	TGCAGTGCTAGGGGGGGATTTTTT
-	-	TRBV5-1	TRBJ2-5	CASSPGTYGKGETQYF	TGCGCCAGCAGCCCCGGGACTTACGGAAAAGGGGAGACCCAGTACTTC
-	-	TRBV5-6	TRBJ2-1	CASSLGLAPLNEQFF	TGTGCCAGCAGCTTGGGCCTAGCGCCCCTAAATGAGCAGTTCTTC
-	TRBD2	TRBV28	TRBJ2-7	CASSPGTSGSSHEQYF	TGTGCCAGCAGTCCCGGGACTAGCGGGAGTTCCCACGAGCAGTACTTC
few	TRBD2	TRBV7-2	TRBJ2-7	CASSFSGLPYEQYF	TGTGCCAGCAGCTTTAGCGGGTTACCCTACGAGCAGTACTTC
-	-	TRBV30	TRBJ1-5	CACSPSISQPQHF	TGTGCCTGTTCTCCGAGTATTTCTCAGCCCCAGCATTTT
-	-	TRBV4-1	TRBJ1-3	CASSQVENSSGNTIYF	TGCGCCAGCAGCCAAGTGGAAAACAGCTCTGGAAACACCATATATTTT
-	-	TRBV9	TRBJ2-1	CASSVDGEYNEQFF	TGTGCCAGCAGCGTAGACGGGGAGTACAATGAGCAGTTCTTC
-	TRBD2	TRBV6-5	TRBJ2-3	CASSSTSGSQYF	TGTGCCAGCAGTTCCACCAGCGGGAGCCAGTATTTT
-	TRBD1	TRBV5-8	TRBJ2-5	CASSQGQRQETQYF	TGTGCCAGCAGCCAGGGACAGAGGCAAGAGACCCAGTACTTC
once	-	TRBV4-3	TRBJ2-7	CASSQEPRGTDEQYF	TGCGCCAGCAGCCAAGAACCCAGGGGAACCGACGAGCAGTACTTC
-	-	TRBV4-2	TRBJ2-7	CASSPTSAFSYEQYF	TGTGCCAGCAGCCCGACTTCAGCATTTTCCTACGAGCAGTACTTC